The clone carrying this T cell receptor beta chain has only a few counts. What it binds is not known. The sample comes from a study of cytotoxic CD8 clonotypes in ibrutinib-treated CLL. Study background: The sample average was roughly 240,000 productive templates and 85,000 to 95,000 productive rearrangements. Overall study results and limits: For progressing versus sustained-remission patients, sampling times were not the same. Public clonotypes were seen rarely and were contracted or stable on treatment.

TCRdb's copy holds only in-frame clones and misses some; the assay was immunoSEQ multiplex PCR. Of 14,000 or so clones in the sample, roughly 76% were seen once. Germline V CDR1 and CDR2: LGHNA, YSLEER. The CDR3 sequence is 14 residues long. V was trimmed by 0 bases and J by 3 bases, leaving 8 bases between them. The sample was PBMCs, taken before ibrutinib treatment. This receptor was taken from a human donor with chronic lymphocytic leukemia. V is TRBV4-3 and J is TRBJ1-2; D remains ambiguous. CDR3 DNA sequence: TGCGCCAGCAGCCAAGAATGGGGTCACTATGGCTACACCTTC. It translates to CASSQEWGHYGYTF.